This T cell receptor (beta chain) was captured by sequencing in a study of T cell repertoires in cytomegalovirus infection. Study-level points and caveats: Clonotype analysis showed dominance of the ex vivo response by HLA-C-restricted CMV-specific TCR beta clonotypes.

TCRdb ran MiXCR on the reads and lists one entry per CDR3 protein. The profile shows some 700,000 distinct CDR3 sequences, less than 40% of them singletons. This clonotype was recorded a few times. Antigen: not known. This CDR3 is built from 16 residues. Per the germline V gene, CDR1 is SGHNT and CDR2 is YENEEA. V gave up 0 bases and J gave up 2 bases, with 13 bases separating them. The chain has TRBV11-3 and TRBJ1-1; the D is unclear. Specimen: PBMCs. The receptor comes from a human donor in good health (CMV status not recorded). Some clones in this sample may be carry-over from other donors' samples. The CDR3 nucleotides are TGTGCCAGCAGCTTAGAATTCGACGGACCAAACACTGAAGCTTTCTTT. It translates to CASSLEFDGPNTEAFF.